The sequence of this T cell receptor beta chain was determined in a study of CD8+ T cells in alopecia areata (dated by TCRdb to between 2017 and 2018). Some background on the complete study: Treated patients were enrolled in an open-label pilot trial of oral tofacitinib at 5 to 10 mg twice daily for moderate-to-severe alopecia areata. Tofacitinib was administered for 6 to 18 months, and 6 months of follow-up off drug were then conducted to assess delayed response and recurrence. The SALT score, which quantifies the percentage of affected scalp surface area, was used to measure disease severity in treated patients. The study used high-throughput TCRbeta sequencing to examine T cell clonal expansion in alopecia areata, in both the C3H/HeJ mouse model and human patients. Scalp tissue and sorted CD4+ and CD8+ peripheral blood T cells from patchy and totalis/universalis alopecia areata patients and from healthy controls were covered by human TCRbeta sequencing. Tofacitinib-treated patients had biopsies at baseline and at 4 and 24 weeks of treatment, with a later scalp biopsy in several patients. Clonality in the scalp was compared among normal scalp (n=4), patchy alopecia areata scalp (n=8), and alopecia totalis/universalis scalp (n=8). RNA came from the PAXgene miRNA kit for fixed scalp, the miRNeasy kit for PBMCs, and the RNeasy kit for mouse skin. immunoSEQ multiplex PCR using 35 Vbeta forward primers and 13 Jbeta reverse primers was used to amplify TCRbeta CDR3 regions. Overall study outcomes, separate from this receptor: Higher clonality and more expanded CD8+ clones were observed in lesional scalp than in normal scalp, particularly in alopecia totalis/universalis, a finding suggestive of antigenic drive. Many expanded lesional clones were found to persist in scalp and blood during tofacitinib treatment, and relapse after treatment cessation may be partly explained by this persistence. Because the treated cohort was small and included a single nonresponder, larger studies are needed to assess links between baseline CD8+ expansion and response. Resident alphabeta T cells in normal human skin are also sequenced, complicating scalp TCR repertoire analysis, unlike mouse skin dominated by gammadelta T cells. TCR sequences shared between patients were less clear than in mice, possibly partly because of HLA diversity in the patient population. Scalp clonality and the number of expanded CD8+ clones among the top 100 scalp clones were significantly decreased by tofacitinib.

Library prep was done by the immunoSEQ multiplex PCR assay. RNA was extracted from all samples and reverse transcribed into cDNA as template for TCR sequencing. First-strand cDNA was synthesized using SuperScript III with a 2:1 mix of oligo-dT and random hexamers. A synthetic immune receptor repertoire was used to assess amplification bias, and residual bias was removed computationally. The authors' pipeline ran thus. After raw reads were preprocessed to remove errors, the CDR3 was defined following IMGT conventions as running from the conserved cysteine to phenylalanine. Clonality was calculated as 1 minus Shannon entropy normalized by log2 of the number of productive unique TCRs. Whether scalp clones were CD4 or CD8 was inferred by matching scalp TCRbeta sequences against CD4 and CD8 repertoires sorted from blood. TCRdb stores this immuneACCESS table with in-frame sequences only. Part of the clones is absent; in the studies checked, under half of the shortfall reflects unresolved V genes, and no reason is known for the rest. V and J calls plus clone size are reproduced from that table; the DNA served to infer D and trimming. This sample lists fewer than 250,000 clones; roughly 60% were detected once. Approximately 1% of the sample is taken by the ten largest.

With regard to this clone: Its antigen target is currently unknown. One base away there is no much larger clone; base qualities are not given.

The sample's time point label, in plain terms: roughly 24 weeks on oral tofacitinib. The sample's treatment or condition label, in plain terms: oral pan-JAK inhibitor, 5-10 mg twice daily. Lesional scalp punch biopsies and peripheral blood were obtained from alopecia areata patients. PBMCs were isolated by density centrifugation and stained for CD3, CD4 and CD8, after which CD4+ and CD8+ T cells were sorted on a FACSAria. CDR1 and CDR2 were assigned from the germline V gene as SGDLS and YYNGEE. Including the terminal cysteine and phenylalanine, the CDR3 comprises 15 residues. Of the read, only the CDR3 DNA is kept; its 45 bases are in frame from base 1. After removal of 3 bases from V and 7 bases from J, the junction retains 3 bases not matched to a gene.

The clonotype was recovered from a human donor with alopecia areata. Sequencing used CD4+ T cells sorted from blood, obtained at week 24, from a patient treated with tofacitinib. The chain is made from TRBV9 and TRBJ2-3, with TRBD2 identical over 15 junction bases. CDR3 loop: CASSGTSGGVNTQYF. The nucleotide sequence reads TGTGCCAGCAGCGGGACTAGCGGGGGGGTAAATACGCAGTATTTT.